The 8 T cell receptor beta chains below all came from one sample that was sequenced in a study of blood T cell repertoires in COVID-19. Some clones are missing from TCRdb's copy, which holds only in-frame ones; the method was immunoSEQ multiplex PCR. The sample carries 130,000 to 150,000 clones, roughly 90% recorded once. What was sequenced was peripheral blood. These receptors were obtained from a man aged 50 to 59 with active or convalescent COVID-19.

The chain employs TRBV5-4 and TRBJ2-7; a weak D match, TRBD1 (6 bases). This CDR3 spans 13 amino acids. Trimming stripped 7 bases from V and 4 bases from J, with 15 bases between. Germline lookup yields CDR1 SGHNT and CDR2 YYREEE (reference sequence). CDR3 protein: CASGPGQGYEQYF. For the CDR3, the DNA is TGTGCCAGCGGGCCGGGGCAGGGGTACGAGCAGTACTTC.

The chain employs TRBV18 and TRBJ2-3, with TRBD2 identical over 8 bases. The CDR3 sequence is 16 residues long. The germline V gene encodes CDR1 KGHSH and CDR2 LQKENI. V lost 2 bases and J lost 4; bases outside the gene matches: 8. As DNA, the CDR3 is TGTGCCAGCTCACCATCCGGGACTAGTCACGCAGATACGCAGTATTTT. Its protein product is CASSPSGTSHADTQYF.

J is TRBJ2-1 and V is TRBV20-1, with 9 bases identical to TRBD2. Germline CDR1 is DFQATT and CDR2 is SNEGSKA (reference sequence). This CDR3 has 15 amino acids. Trimming cost V 3 bases and J 4 bases; bases outside gene matches: 7. The CDR3 spells CSASFLAGPYNEQFF. CDR3 coding DNA: TGCAGTGCTAGTTTTCTAGCGGGACCATACAATGAGCAGTTCTTC.

The chain uses TRBV27 and TRBJ2-5, with TRBD2 identical over 7 bases. Germline loops: CDR1 MNHEY, CDR2 SMNVEV (reference sequence). The junction had 10 bases not matched to a gene; V was cut back by 4 bases and J by 2 bases. This CDR3 spans 16 amino acids. The CDR3 loop is CASSYLGSGTQETQYF. CDR3 DNA: TGTGCCAGCAGTTATCTTGGAAGCGGGACTCAAGAGACCCAGTACTTC.

The chain links TRBV27 to TRBJ1-4; the D gene is possibly TRBD1 (6 bases). This CDR3 is 13 amino acids long. V was trimmed by 1 base and J by 14 bases, leaving 14 bases between them. Germline V gene sequence: CDR1 MNHEY, CDR2 SMNVEV (reference sequence). The CDR3 bases are TGTGCCAGCAGTTTATGGGCAGGGGATGTGCTGTTTTTT. Translated, it gives CASSLWAGDVLFF.

This chain links TRBV11-2 with TRBJ2-1, with 7 bases identical to TRBD2. This CDR3 spans 15 amino acids. The V gene end was trimmed by 2 bases and the J gene end by 2 bases; junction bases not matched to a gene: 3. Germline CDR1 is SGHAT and CDR2 is FQNNGV. CDR3 DNA: TGTGCCAGCAGCTTAAGGGGAGGGACCTACAATGAGCAGTTCTTC. Translated: CASSLRGGTYNEQFF.

The rearrangement joins TRBV10-2 to TRBJ1-1; D is ambiguous. Germline V lookup: CDR1 WSHSY, CDR2 SAAADI. The CDR3 spans 15 residues. V was shortened by 3 bases and J by 1 base, with 12 bases between the two germline ends. CDR3 sequence: CASSEARGKNTEAFF. CDR3 nucleotide sequence: TGCGCCAGCAGTGAAGCCCGCGGGAAGAACACTGAAGCTTTCTTT.

The chain carries TRBV2 and TRBJ1-4, with a possible D match to TRBD1 (6 bases). Per germline, CDR1 SNHLY and CDR2 FYNNEI. Trimming removed 0 bases from V and 8 bases from J, with 13 bases in between. The CDR3 has 15 amino acids. The CDR3 here is CASSEATGRFEKLFF. The CDR3 DNA sequence: TGTGCCAGCAGTGAAGCTACAGGGCGCTTCGAAAAACTGTTTTTT.